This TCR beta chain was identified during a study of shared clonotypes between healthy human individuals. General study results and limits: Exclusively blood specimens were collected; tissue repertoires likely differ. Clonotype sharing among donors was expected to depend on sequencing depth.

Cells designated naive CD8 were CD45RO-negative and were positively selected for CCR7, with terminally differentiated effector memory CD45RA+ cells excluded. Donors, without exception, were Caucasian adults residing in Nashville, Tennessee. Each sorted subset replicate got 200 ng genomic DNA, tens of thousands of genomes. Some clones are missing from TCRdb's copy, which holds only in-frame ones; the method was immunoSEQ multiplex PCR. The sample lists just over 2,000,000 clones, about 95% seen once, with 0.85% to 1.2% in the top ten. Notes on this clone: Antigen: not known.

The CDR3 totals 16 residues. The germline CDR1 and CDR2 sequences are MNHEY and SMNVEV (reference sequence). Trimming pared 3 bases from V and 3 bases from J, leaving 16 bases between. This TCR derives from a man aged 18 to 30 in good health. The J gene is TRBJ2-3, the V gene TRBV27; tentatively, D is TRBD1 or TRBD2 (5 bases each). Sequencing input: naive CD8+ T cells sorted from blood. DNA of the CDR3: TGTGCCAGCAGTTTCATAGGGGTATCGGGGACAGATACGCAGTATTTT. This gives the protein CASSFIGVSGTDTQYF.